This entry is about one T cell receptor (beta chain). The data were obtained in a study of cytomegalovirus exposure and HLA in healthy donors. The CDR3 consists of 14 residues. The V and J ends lost 10 bases and 7 bases, in that order; junction bases with no gene match: 11. In germline, CDR1 is SEHNR, CDR2 FQNEAQ (reference sequence). It was with 60 Vbeta and 13 Jbeta primers that the PCR ran. Some clones are missing from TCRdb's copy, which holds only in-frame ones; the method was immunoSEQ multiplex PCR. The table records some 150,000 clones, 70% to 80% of them present only once. This chain joins TRBV7-9 and TRBJ1-2; TRBD1 agrees at 11 bases. The sample taken for sequencing was PBMCs. This receptor was obtained from a woman between 45 and 65 years old in good health and CMV-seronegative. The chain's CDR3 is CAIQLGQGAVGYTF. The DNA for the CDR3 is TGTGCCATTCAACTCGGACAGGGGGCTGTTGGCTACACCTTC. Supplemented by reference TRBV7-9 and TRBJ1-2, the full variable domain reads DTGVSQNPRHKITKRGQNVTFRCDPISEHNRLYWYRQTLGQGPEFLTYFQNEAQLEKSRLLSDRFSAERPKGSFSTLEIQRTEQGDSAMYLCAIQLGQGAVGYTFGSGTRLTVV.